This T cell receptor beta chain emerged from a study of blood T cell repertoires in COVID-19. Study as a whole: Researchers got acute and convalescent COVID-19 samples from the United States, Italy and Spain.

Per the original methods: Nucleated cell number was recorded as an estimate derived from reference gene primer amplification. The repertoire was sequenced with immunoSEQ multiplex PCR; TCRdb's copy has only in-frame clones and lacks some. V, J and clone size are taken as reported in that table, and D and trimming were inferred from the DNA itself. The sample yields around 130,000 clones, about four fifths seen once. From germline, CDR1 is SGHKS and CDR2 YYEKEE (reference sequence). Trimming left V 0 bases short and J 2 bases short, with 7 bases between. The CDR3 contains 14 residues. V and J are TRBV5-5 and TRBJ2-3; D remains ambiguous. The receptor comes from a man in his forties or fifties with active or convalescent COVID-19. Sequencing was done on a sample of peripheral blood. DNA for the CDR3: TGTGCCAGCAGCTTGGTGGCCCCCACAGATACGCAGTATTTT. This gives the protein CASSLVAPTDTQYF.